Only a few counts were recorded for the clone carrying this T cell receptor (beta chain). This sample was included in a study of early T cells in non-severe SARS-CoV-2 infection. Across the study: Chains were not paired, and sequencing was done on bulk RNA from unsorted whole blood.

Attached unique molecular identifiers marked individual cDNA molecules. TCRdb itself ran the 5' RACE reads through MiXCR, one entry per CDR3 protein. The repertoire holds fewer than 85,000 distinct CDR3 sequences, with roughly 9.4% as singletons. Per germline, CDR1 SGHVS and CDR2 FQNEAQ. The CDR3 sequence is 14 residues long. The V end was cut by 5 bases, the J end by 0 bases, with 7 bases between. The chain is built from TRBV7-8 and TRBJ2-2, with no clear D. Sample: whole blood. This clonotype originated in an adult who was a healthcare worker with PCR-confirmed SARS-CoV-2 infection or an uninfected control (not recorded which). DNA for the CDR3: TGTGCCAGCAGCCACGCGACGAACACCGGGGAGCTGTTTTTT. Translated, it gives CASSHATNTGELFF.